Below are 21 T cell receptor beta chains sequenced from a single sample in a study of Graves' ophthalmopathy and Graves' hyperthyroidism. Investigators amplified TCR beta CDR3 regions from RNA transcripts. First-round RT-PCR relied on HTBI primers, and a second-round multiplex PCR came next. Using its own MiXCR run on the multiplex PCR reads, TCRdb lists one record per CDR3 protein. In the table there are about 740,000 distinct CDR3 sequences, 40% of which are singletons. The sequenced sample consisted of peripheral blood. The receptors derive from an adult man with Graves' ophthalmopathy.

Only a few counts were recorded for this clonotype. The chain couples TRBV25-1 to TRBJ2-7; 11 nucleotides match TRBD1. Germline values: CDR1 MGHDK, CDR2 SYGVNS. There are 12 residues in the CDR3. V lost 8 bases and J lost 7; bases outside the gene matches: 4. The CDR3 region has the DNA TGTGCCAGCGGACAGGGGGCCCGGGAGCAGTACTTC. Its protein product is CASGQGAREQYF.

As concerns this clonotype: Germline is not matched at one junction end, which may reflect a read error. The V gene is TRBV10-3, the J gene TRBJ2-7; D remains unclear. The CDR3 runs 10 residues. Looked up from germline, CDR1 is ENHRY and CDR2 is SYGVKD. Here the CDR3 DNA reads TGTGCCAGTGGGCGCTACGGGCAGTACTTC. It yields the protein CASGRYGQYF.

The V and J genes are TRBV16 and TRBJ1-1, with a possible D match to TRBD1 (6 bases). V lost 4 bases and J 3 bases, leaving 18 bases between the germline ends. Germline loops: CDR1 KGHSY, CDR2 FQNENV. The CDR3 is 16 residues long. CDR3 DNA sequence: TGTGCCAGCAGCCCCTCAGATCTGGGGGGCGACACTGAAGCTTTCTTT. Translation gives CASSPSDLGGDTEAFF.

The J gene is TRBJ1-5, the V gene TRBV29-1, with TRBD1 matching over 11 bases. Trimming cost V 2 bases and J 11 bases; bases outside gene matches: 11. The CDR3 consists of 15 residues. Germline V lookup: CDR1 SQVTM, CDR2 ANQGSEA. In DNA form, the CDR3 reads TGCAGCGTTGAAAAGGGACAGGGGGATCCGATGGCCCAGCATTTT. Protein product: CSVEKGQGDPMAQHF.

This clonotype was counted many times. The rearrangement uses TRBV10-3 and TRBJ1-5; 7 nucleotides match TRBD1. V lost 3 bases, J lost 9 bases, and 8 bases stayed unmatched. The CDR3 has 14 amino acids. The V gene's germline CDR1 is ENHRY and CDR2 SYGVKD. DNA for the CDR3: TGTGCCATCAGTGAAGGGGACAGTAGTACGCCCCAGCATTTT. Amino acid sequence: CAISEGDSSTPQHF.

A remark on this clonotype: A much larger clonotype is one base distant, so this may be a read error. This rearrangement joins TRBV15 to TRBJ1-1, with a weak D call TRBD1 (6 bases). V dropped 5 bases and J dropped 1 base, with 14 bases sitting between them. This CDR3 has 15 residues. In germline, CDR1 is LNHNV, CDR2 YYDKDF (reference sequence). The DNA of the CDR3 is TGTGCCACCAGCCCCCCTTGGGGGGCGAACACTGAAGCTTTCTTT. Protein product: CATSPPWGANTEAFF.

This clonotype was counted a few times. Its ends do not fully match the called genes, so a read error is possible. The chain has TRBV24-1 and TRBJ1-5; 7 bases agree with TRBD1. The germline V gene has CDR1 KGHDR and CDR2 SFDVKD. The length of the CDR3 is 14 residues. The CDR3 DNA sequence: TGTGCCAGCAGTGAAACAGGGGCGACTCAGCCCCAGCATTTT. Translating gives CASSETGATQPQHF.

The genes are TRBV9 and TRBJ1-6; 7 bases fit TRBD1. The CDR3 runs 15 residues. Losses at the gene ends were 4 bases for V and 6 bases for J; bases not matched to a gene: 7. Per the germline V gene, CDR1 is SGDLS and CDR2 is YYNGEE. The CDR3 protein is CASSLRQGTNSPLHF. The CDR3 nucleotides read TGTGCCAGCAGCCTCCGACAGGGTACTAATTCACCCCTCCACTTT.

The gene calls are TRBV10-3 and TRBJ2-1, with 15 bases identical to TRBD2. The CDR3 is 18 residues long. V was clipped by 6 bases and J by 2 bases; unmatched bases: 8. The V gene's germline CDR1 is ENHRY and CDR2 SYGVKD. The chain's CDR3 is CAIRTGTSGRKTYNEQFF. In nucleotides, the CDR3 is TGTGCCATCAGGACCGGGACTAGCGGGAGGAAAACCTACAATGAGCAGTTCTTC.

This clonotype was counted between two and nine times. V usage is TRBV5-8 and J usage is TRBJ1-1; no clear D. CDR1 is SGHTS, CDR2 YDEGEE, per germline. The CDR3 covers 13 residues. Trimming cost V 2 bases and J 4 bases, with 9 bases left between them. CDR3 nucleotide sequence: TGTGCCAGCAGCTTTTCAGTGGGCACTGAAGCTTTCTTT. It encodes CASSFSVGTEAFF. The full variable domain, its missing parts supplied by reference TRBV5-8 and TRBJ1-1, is EAGVTQSPTHLIKTRGQQATLRCSPISGHTSVYWYQQALGLGLQFLLWYDEGEERNRGNFPPRFSGRQFPNYSSELNVNALELEDSALYLCASSFSVGTEAFFGQGTRLTVV.

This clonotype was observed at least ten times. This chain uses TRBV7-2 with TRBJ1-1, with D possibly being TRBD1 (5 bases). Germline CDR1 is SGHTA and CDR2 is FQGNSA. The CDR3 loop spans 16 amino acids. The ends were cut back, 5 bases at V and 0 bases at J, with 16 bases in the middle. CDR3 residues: CASSPQSGRMNTEAFF. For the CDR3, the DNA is TGTGCCAGCAGCCCGCAATCGGGACGGATGAACACTGAAGCTTTCTTT.

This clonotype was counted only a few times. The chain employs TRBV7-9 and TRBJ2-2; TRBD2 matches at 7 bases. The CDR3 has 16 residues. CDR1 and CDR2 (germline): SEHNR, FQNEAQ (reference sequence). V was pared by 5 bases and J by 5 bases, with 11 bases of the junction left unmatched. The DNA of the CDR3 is TGTGCCAGCAGCCCGGTCCTTAGCGGGCGGACCGGGGAGCTGTTTTTT. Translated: CASSPVLSGRTGELFF.

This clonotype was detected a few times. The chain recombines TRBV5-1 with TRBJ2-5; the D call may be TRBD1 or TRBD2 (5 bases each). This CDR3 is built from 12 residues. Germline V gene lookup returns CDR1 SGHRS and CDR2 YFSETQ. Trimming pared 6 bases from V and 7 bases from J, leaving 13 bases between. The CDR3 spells CASIGDEGTQYF. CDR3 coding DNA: TGCGCCAGCATCGGGGACGAGGGGACCCAGTACTTC. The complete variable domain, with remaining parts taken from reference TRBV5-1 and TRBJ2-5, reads KAGVTQTPRYLIKTRGQQVTLSCSPISGHRSVSWYQQTPGQGLQFLFEYFSETQRNKGNFPGRFSGRQFSNSRSEMNVSTLELGDSALYLCASIGDEGTQYFGPGTRLLVL.

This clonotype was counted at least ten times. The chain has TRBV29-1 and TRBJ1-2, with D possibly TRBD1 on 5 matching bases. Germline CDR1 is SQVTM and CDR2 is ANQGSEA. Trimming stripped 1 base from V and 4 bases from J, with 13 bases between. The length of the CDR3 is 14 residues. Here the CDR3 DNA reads TGCAGCGTTGAAGCCCCAGGGCGGGCCTATGGCTACACCTTC. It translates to CSVEAPGRAYGYTF.

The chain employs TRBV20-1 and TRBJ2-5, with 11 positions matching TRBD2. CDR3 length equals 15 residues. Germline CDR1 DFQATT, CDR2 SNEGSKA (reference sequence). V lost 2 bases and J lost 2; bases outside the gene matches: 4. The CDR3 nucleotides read TGCAGTGCTAGAAAGGGACTAGCGGAACAAGAGACCCAGTACTTC. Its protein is CSARKGLAEQETQYF.

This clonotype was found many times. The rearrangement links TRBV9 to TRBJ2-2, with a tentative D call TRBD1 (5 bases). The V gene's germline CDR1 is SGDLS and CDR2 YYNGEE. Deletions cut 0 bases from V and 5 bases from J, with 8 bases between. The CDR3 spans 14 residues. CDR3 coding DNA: TGTGCCAGCAGCGTAGGACAGTCTACCGGGGAGCTGTTTTTT. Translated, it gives CASSVGQSTGELFF. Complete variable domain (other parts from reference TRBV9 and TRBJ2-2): DSGVTQTPKHLITATGQRVTLRCSPRSGDLSVYWYQQSLDQGLQFLIQYYNGEERAKGNILERFSAQQFPDLHSELNLSSLELGDSALYFCASSVGQSTGELFFGEGSRLTVL.

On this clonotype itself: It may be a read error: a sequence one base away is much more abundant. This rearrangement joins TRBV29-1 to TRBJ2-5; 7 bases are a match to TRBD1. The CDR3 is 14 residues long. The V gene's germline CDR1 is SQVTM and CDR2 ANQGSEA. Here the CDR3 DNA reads TGCAGCGTAACCCCCGGACAGGTTCCCGAGACCCAGTGCTTC. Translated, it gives CSVTPGQVPETQCF.

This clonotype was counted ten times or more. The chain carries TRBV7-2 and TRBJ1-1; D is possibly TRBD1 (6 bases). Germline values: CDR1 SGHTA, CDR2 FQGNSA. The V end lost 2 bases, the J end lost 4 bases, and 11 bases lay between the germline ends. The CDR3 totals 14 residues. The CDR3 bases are TGTGCCAGCAGCTTATCAGGGGTCCTCACTGAAGCTTTCTTT. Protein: CASSLSGVLTEAFF.

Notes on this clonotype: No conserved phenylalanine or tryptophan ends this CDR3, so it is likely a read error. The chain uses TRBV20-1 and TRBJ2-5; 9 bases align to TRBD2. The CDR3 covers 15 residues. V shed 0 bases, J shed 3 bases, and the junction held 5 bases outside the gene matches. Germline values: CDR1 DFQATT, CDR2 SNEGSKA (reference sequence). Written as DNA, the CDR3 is TGCAGTGCTAGAGATATAGCGGGGGTAGAAGAGACCCAGTACTGC. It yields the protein CSARDIAGVEETQYC.

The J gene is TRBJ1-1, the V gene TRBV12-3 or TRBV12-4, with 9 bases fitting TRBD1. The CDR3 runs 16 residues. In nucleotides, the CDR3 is TGTGCTAGTGGTTTCCCTTTCGGGACAGGGTTCACTGAAGCTTTCTTT. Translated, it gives CASGFPFGTGFTEAFF.

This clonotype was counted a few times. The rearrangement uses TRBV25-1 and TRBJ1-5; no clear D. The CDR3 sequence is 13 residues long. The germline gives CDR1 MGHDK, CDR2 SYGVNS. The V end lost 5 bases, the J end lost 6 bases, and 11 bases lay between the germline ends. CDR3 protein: CASSLDNGQPQHF. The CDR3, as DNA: TGTGCCAGCAGTTTAGACAATGGTCAGCCCCAGCATTTT.